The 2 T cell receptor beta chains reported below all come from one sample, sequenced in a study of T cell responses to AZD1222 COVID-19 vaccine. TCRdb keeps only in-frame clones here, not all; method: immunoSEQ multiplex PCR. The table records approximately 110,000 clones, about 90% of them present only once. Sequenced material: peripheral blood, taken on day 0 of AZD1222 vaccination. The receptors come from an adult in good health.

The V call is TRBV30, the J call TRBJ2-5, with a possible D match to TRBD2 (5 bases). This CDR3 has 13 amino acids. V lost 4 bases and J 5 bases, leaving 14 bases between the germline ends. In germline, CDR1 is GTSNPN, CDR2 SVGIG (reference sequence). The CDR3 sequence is CAWNGGRRETQYF. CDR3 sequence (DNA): TGTGCCTGGAACGGAGGAAGGCGGGAGACCCAGTACTTC.

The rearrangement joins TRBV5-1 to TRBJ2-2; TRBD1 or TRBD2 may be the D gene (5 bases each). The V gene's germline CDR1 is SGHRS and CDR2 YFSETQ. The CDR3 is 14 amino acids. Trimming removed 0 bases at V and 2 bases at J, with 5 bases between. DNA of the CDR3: TGCGCCAGCAGCTTGGGGGACAACACCGGGGAGCTGTTTTTT. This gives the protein CASSLGDNTGELFF.